A single sample gave rise to the 22 T cell receptor beta chains below, sequenced in a study of spatial heterogeneity in lung cancer. General study results and limits: Tumor mutation count correlated with how many alpha and beta TCRs expanded intratumorally.

TCRdb re-called the 5' RACE reads with MiXCR, one entry per CDR3 protein. This sample has nearly 25,000 distinct CDR3 sequences, with 8% to 10% found just once. These receptors' antigens are unknown. Time point reported: sample taken at primary tumor resection. Sequenced material: lung tumor tissue, taken at surgery. The receptors here all came from a male donor with early-stage non-small cell lung cancer.

In this sample, this clonotype turned up a few times. The V gene is TRBV10-3, the J gene TRBJ2-5, with 12 bases matching TRBD2. The V and J ends lost 6 bases and 4 bases, in that order; junction bases with no gene match: 6. This CDR3 is built from 15 residues. Germline CDR1 and CDR2: ENHRY and SYGVKD. The CDR3 here is CAIRVSSGGAETQYF. The CDR3 DNA reads TGTGCCATCAGGGTCTCTAGCGGGGGGGCAGAGACCCAGTACTTC.

The chain employs TRBV5-3 and TRBJ2-3; 10 bases line up with TRBD2. TRBV5-3 is placed among ORFs of uncertain function. The length of the CDR3 is 16 residues. Trimming removed 4 bases from V and 2 bases from J; junction bases left unmatched: 7. CDR3 sequence (DNA): TGTGCCAGAAGCCCCCTCACTAGCGGGGACACAGATACGCAGTATTTT. Amino acid sequence: CARSPLTSGDTDTQYF.

By share of the sample, this clonotype is large. This chain connects TRBV7-9 to TRBJ2-7; TRBD2 is a possible D gene (6 bases). Germline values: CDR1 SEHNR, CDR2 FQNEAQ (reference sequence). Between the trimmed V and J ends, which lost 8 bases and 5 bases, there was a span of 22 bases. The CDR3 spans 15 residues. The CDR3 DNA is TGTGCCAGCGGGGTTTTTGACCCGGAGGGGAACGAGCAGTACTTC. Protein product: CASGVFDPEGNEQYF.

The rearrangement links TRBV12-3 or TRBV12-4 to TRBJ1-6; possible D gene TRBD1, 6 bases. V was pared by 5 bases and J by 4 bases, with 9 bases between. This CDR3 spans 14 amino acids. This CDR3 is CASSIRGYNSPLHF. Written as DNA, the CDR3 is TGTGCCAGCAGTATCAGGGGATATAATTCACCCCTCCACTTT.

This clonotype was picked up many times. The chain employs TRBV7-8 and TRBJ1-6; 7 nucleotides align to TRBD1. Germline CDR1 SGHVS, CDR2 FQNEAQ. The CDR3 contains 20 residues. Trimming took 4 bases from V and 9 from J; bases not matched to a gene: 24. The CDR3 spells CASSSRPPRDRVVKGSPLHF. The CDR3 DNA sequence: TGTGCCAGCAGCTCACGCCCCCCCCGGGACAGAGTAGTAAAAGGTTCACCCCTCCACTTT.

The sample holds many counts of this clonotype. V and J are TRBV28 and TRBJ2-7; either TRBD1 or TRBD2 may fit D (5 bases each). Trimming removed 5 bases from V and 4 bases from J, with 12 bases in between. This CDR3 region has 13 residues. Per the germline V gene, CDR1 is MDHEN and CDR2 is SYDVKM. The CDR3: CASSPPWGYEQYF. The CDR3 bases are TGTGCCAGCAGTCCCCCCTGGGGGTACGAGCAGTACTTC.

The sample holds many counts of this clonotype. In DNA form, the CDR3 reads TGTGCCAGCAGGAGGGGGCAGGAGAGCAATCAGCCCCAGCATTTT. Translated, it gives CASRRGQESNQPQHF. The chain links TRBV27 to TRBJ1-5, with 7 bases aligning to TRBD1. Losses at the gene ends were 6 bases for V and 1 base for J; bases not matched to a gene: 6. This CDR3 comprises 15 residues. Germline assignment: CDR1 MNHEY and CDR2 SMNVEV (reference sequence).

J is TRBJ2-7 and V is TRBV7-2; perhaps D is TRBD1 or TRBD2 (5 bases each). V was pared by 5 bases and J by 7 bases, with 18 bases between. Germline V CDR1 and CDR2: SGHTA, FQGNSA. The CDR3 is 14 amino acids. The CDR3 sequence is CASSPLRGGGEQYF. The CDR3 coding sequence is TGTGCCAGCAGCCCCCTTCGTGGTGGGGGAGAGCAGTACTTC.

This rearrangement joins TRBV24-1 to TRBJ1-2; D is unclear. The length of the CDR3 is 13 residues. Trimming cost V 0 bases and J 9 bases, with 10 bases left between them. Germline assignment: CDR1 KGHDR and CDR2 SFDVKD. The CDR3 coding sequence is TGTGCCACCAGTGATTTGGCTGGGTTTCGCTACACCTTC. It translates to CATSDLAGFRYTF.

The V call is TRBV20-1, the J call TRBJ2-7; 7 bases agree with TRBD2. Trimming removed 1 base from V and 5 bases from J; junction bases left unmatched: 5. Per the germline V gene, CDR1 is DFQATT and CDR2 is SNEGSKA (reference sequence). CDR3 length equals 13 residues. CDR3 nucleotide sequence: TGCAGTGCTAGAGTAGCGGGCGAGAACGAGCAGTACTTC. It translates to CSARVAGENEQYF.

The chain uses TRBV7-9 and TRBJ2-3; possibly TRBD1 for D (7 bases). Germline V gene data show CDR1 as SEHNR and CDR2 as FQNEAQ (reference sequence). The V gene lost 5 bases and the J gene lost 5 bases, with 14 bases spanning the gap. The CDR3 runs to 14 residues. In DNA, the CDR3 is TGTGCCAGCAGCACGCGACAGGGAGGAGATACGCAGTATTTT. This sequence encodes CASSTRQGGDTQYF.

This clonotype was counted at least ten times. J is TRBJ2-7 and V is TRBV5-6, with TRBD1 matching over 12 bases. The CDR3 has 17 residues. V lost 0 bases and J lost 6; bases outside the gene matches: 10. Germline V lookup: CDR1 SGHDT, CDR2 YYEEEE. CDR3 residues: CASSLGDPGTGGFEQYF. The CDR3 DNA reads as TGTGCCAGCAGCTTGGGGGACCCCGGGACAGGGGGCTTCGAGCAGTACTTC. Full variable domain (rest looked up from reference TRBV5-6 and TRBJ2-7): DAGVTQSPTHLIKTRGQQVTLRCSPKSGHDTVSWYQQALGQGPQFIFQYYEEEERQRGNFPDRFSGHQFPNYSSELNVNALLLGDSALYLCASSLGDPGTGGFEQYFGPGTRLTVT.

This clonotype was observed a few times. The CDR3 spells CASLMTVDSYEQYF. The CDR3 DNA is TGTGCCAGCCTCATGACAGTAGACTCCTACGAGCAGTACTTC. The V gene is TRBV6-1, the J gene TRBJ2-7; D possibly corresponds to TRBD1 (5 bases). Trimming pared 8 bases from V and 0 bases from J, leaving 14 bases between. This CDR3 is 14 amino acids long. Germline V CDR1 and CDR2: MNHNS, SASEGT.

The chain employs TRBV7-9 and TRBJ2-5; tentative D call: TRBD1 (5 bases). Germline values: CDR1 SEHNR, CDR2 FQNEAQ (reference sequence). The CDR3 has 14 amino acids. V was pared by 0 bases and J by 2 bases, with 7 bases between. In DNA form, the CDR3 reads TGTGCCAGCAGCTTAGCGCAGGGACAAGAGACCCAGTACTTC. Amino acids: CASSLAQGQETQYF.

This clonotype ranks as medium-sized. The chain has TRBV10-3 and TRBJ2-5; D might be TRBD1 (6 bases). The CDR3 has 12 amino acids. CDR1 is ENHRY and CDR2 is SYGVKD in the germline V gene. V lost 8 bases to trimming and J lost 5 bases, with 12 bases between them. The CDR3 reads CAISGGPETQYF. DNA of the CDR3: TGTGCCATCTCTGGGGGCCCGGAGACCCAGTACTTC.

This clonotype was recorded at least ten times. The V and J genes are TRBV11-1 and TRBJ2-5; 13 positions match TRBD2. The V segment lost 5 bases and the J segment 4 bases; nucleotides outside the gene matches: 4. The CDR3 has 15 amino acids. Germline values: CDR1 SGHAT, CDR2 FQDESV (reference sequence). CDR3 in amino acids: CASSRTSGSSETQYF. The CDR3 DNA reads TGTGCCAGCAGCCGGACTAGCGGGAGTTCAGAGACCCAGTACTTC. The full variable domain, its missing parts supplied by reference TRBV11-1 and TRBJ2-5, is EAEVAQSPRYKITEKSQAVAFWCDPISGHATLYWYRQILGQGPELLVQFQDESVVDDSQLPKDRFSAERLKGVDSTLKIQPAELGDSAMYLCASSRTSGSSETQYFGPGTRLLVL.

This clonotype has just a few counts. A read error may explain this, as a much larger clone is one base away. The chain employs TRBV20-1 and TRBJ2-7; D perhaps matches TRBD1 (6 bases). Germline V gene data show CDR1 as DFQATT and CDR2 as SNEGSKA (reference sequence). The CDR3 consists of 13 residues. V was pared by 4 bases and J by 2 bases, with 12 bases between. CDR3 sequence (DNA): TGCAGTGCTACTCCGGGACACCCCTACGAGCAGTACTTC. It translates to CSATPGHPYEQYF.

The V and J genes are TRBV12-3 or TRBV12-4 and TRBJ2-1, with a possible D match to TRBD1 (6 bases). V was trimmed by 3 bases and J by 5 bases, leaving 14 bases between them. The CDR3 extends over 15 amino acids. The CDR3 reads CASSFFRTAHNEQFF. CDR3 sequence (DNA): TGTGCCAGCAGTTTTTTTCGGACAGCGCACAATGAGCAGTTCTTC.

At least ten counts were recorded for this clonotype. The chain combines TRBV5-1 with TRBJ2-1; no clear D gene. Trimming cost V 3 bases and J 0 bases, with 10 bases left between them. Germline values: CDR1 SGHRS, CDR2 YFSETQ. The CDR3 covers 15 residues. CDR3 region: CASSSGSSSYNEQFF. The CDR3 DNA reads TGCGCCAGCAGCTCCGGGTCTAGCTCCTACAATGAGCAGTTCTTC. The full variable domain, in which reference TRBV5-1 and TRBJ2-1 provide the parts outside the CDR3, is KAGVTQTPRYLIKTRGQQVTLSCSPISGHRSVSWYQQTPGQGLQFLFEYFSETQRNKGNFPGRFSGRQFSNSRSEMNVSTLELGDSALYLCASSSGSSSYNEQFFGPGTRLTVL.

The chain recombines TRBV27 with TRBJ2-3, with TRBD2 as a possible D gene (7 bases). Germline CDR1 is MNHEY and CDR2 is SMNVEV (reference sequence). The CDR3 totals 15 residues. Deletions cut 8 bases from V and 4 bases from J, with 19 bases between. The CDR3 reads CASSPWGGTADTQYF. The DNA of the CDR3 is TGTGCCAGCTCTCCGTGGGGGGGCACCGCAGATACGCAGTATTTT.

This clonotype was detected a few times. The gene calls are TRBV20-1 and TRBJ2-1, with 9 bases aligning to TRBD2. This CDR3 has 13 amino acids. Trimming removed 3 bases from V and 7 bases from J; junction bases left unmatched: 4. CDR1 is DFQATT and CDR2 is SNEGSKA in the germline V gene (reference sequence). The CDR3 loop reads CSARREGPNEQFF. As DNA, the CDR3 is TGCAGTGCTAGGCGGGAGGGCCCGAATGAGCAGTTCTTC.

This clonotype appeared a few times. The rearrangement uses TRBV20-1 and TRBJ1-1; no reliable D call. With 0 bases removed from V and 0 bases from J, the gap between germline ends came to 5 bases. The CDR3 runs to 13 residues. The V gene's germline CDR1 is DFQATT and CDR2 SNEGSKA (reference sequence). This CDR3 reads CSARENMNTEAFF. For the CDR3, the DNA is TGCAGTGCTAGAGAGAACATGAACACTGAAGCTTTCTTT.